The 29 T cell receptor beta chains given below trace back to one sample, sequenced in a study of CD8+ T cells in alopecia areata. Reverse transcribed after extraction, RNA yielded cDNA as the sequencing template. This table comes from immunoSEQ multiplex PCR, and its TCRdb copy is limited to in-frame clones, with some not included. This table holds 270,000 or so clones, 58% found once. This sample's treatment: oral pan-JAK inhibitor, 5-10 mg twice daily. Material: CD4+ T cells sorted from blood, obtained at week 24, from a patient treated with tofacitinib. The receptor source for this set is a human donor with alopecia areata.

The rearrangement joins TRBV28 to TRBJ2-1; 11 positions agree with TRBD2. J gave up 4 bases and V 4 bases, and 6 bases lay outside the gene matches. The CDR3 loop spans 16 amino acids. Germline V gives CDR1 MDHEN, CDR2 SYDVKM. Here the CDR3 reads CASSSPGTSGYNEQFF. CDR3 nucleotide sequence: TGTGCCAGCAGTTCCCCCGGGACTAGCGGATACAATGAGCAGTTCTTC.

This clone was seen only a few times. This chain links TRBV29-1 with TRBJ2-3, with a tentative D call TRBD2 (6 bases). Trimming left V 3 bases short and J 4 bases short, with 11 bases between. The CDR3 has 13 amino acids. Germline V lookup: CDR1 SQVTM, CDR2 ANQGSEA. CDR3 loop: CSVERRLADTQYF. The DNA for the CDR3 is TGCAGCGTTGAGAGAAGACTAGCAGATACGCAGTATTTT.

The rearrangement joins TRBV29-1 to TRBJ1-2, with a weak D call TRBD1 (5 bases). V dropped 3 bases and J dropped 4 bases, with 9 bases sitting between them. Germline V gene lookup returns CDR1 SQVTM and CDR2 ANQGSEA. This CDR3 has 12 residues. CDR3 in amino acids: CSVEPGIYGYTF. CDR3 coding DNA: TGCAGCGTTGAGCCAGGGATCTATGGCTACACCTTC.

A few counts support this clone. This chain uses TRBV5-6 with TRBJ2-5; 9 nucleotides line up with TRBD2. Trimming at V came to 0 bases and at J to 4 bases, leaving 13 bases not matched to a gene. From germline, CDR1 is SGHDT and CDR2 YYEEEE. The CDR3 runs to 18 residues. This CDR3 reads CASSLDRRGGLQRETQYF. CDR3 nucleotides: TGTGCCAGCAGCTTGGATCGGCGGGGGGGACTCCAGAGAGAGACCCAGTACTTC.

This clone was seen repeatedly, ten times or more. This sequence joins TRBV5-1 and TRBJ1-2; weak D call: TRBD1 (6 bases). The CDR3 covers 12 residues. Germline CDR1 SGHRS, CDR2 YFSETQ. The germline V and J ends were trimmed by 2 bases and 6 bases, with 8 bases remaining between them. The chain's CDR3 is CASSFTGNGYTF. In nucleotides, the CDR3 is TGCGCCAGCAGCTTTACAGGGAATGGCTACACCTTC.

This clone was detected only a few times. The V and J genes are TRBV2 and TRBJ1-5; TRBD1 might be the D (5 bases). Trimming removed 7 bases at V and 1 base at J, with 14 bases between. In germline, CDR1 is SNHLY, CDR2 FYNNEI. The CDR3 length is 15 residues. DNA for the CDR3: TGTGCCAGCAAACTCGGGACGGGAAGCAATCAGCCCCAGCATTTT. It codes for CASKLGTGSNQPQHF.

V and J are TRBV6-5 and TRBJ2-5; TRBD2 agrees at 7 bases. V shed 6 bases and J 8 bases; nucleotides not matched to a gene: 12. The CDR3 consists of 14 residues. CDR1 is MNHEY, CDR2 SVGAGI, per germline. CDR3 amino acids: CASSGGGEGRTQYF. The CDR3 DNA follows: TGTGCCAGCAGCGGTGGCGGGGAGGGACGTACCCAGTACTTC.

The V gene is TRBV7-8, the J gene TRBJ2-2; no clear D gene. CDR3 length: 14 amino acids. V was shortened by 7 bases and J by 2 bases, with 11 bases between the two germline ends. Germline-derived CDR1 and CDR2 are SGHVS and FQNEAQ. The CDR3 reads CASISYLNTGELFF. The CDR3 coding sequence is TGTGCCAGCATAAGTTATCTAAACACCGGGGAGCTGTTTTTT.

The rearrangement uses TRBV7-2 and TRBJ1-6, with D unclear. The germline V gene has CDR1 SGHTA and CDR2 FQGNSA. V lost 2 bases and J 9 bases, leaving 14 bases between the germline ends. The length of the CDR3 is 15 residues. Here the CDR3 reads CASSLIGRDTSPLHF. DNA for the CDR3: TGTGCCAGCAGCTTAATAGGGAGGGATACTTCACCCCTCCACTTT.

V is TRBV9 and J is TRBJ1-2; 8 nucleotides match TRBD1. J lost 8 bases, V lost 4 bases, and 10 bases had no gene match. Germline loops: CDR1 SGDLS, CDR2 YYNGEE. CDR3 length: 14 amino acids. CDR3 in DNA: TGTGCCAGCAGCTCCCGGACAGGGAGGCAAGGCTACACCTTC. As protein: CASSSRTGRQGYTF.

A remark on this clone: Within the sample, other DNA sequences also encode this same CDR3. This chain uses TRBV28 with TRBJ1-2; a possible D gene is TRBD1 (5 bases). CDR3 length equals 13 residues. V was trimmed by 6 bases and J by 3 bases, leaving 11 bases between them. Germline loops: CDR1 MDHEN, CDR2 SYDVKM. CDR3 in DNA: TGTGCCAGCAGCCCGGGCAGGGACTATGGCTACACCTTC. Its protein product is CASSPGRDYGYTF.

This clone was recorded at least ten times. The rearrangement joins TRBV28 to TRBJ2-4, with 11 bases fitting TRBD2. Unmatched junction bases numbered 5, after V lost 2 bases and J lost 8 bases. Germline assignment: CDR1 MDHEN and CDR2 SYDVKM. CDR3 length: 15 amino acids. The CDR3 region is CASSLLAGGPDIQYF. DNA of the CDR3: TGTGCCAGCAGTTTACTAGCGGGGGGCCCAGACATTCAGTACTTC. Variable domain in full (rest from reference TRBV28 and TRBJ2-4): DVKVTQSSRYLVKRTGEKVFLECVQDMDHENMFWYRQDPGLGLRLIYFSYDVKMKEKGDIPEGYSVSREKKERFSLILESASTNQTSMYLCASSLLAGGPDIQYFGAGTRLSVL.

This clone has a count of ten or more. The rearrangement uses TRBV19 and TRBJ1-1; possible D gene TRBD1, 5 bases. V was cut by 3 bases and J by 1 base, with 12 bases left in between. The germline V gene has CDR1 LNHDA and CDR2 SQIVND (reference sequence). The CDR3 runs 15 residues. The DNA of the CDR3 is TGTGCCAGTAGTATCATCGGGGCCGGGAACACTGAAGCTTTCTTT. As protein: CASSIIGAGNTEAFF. Complete variable domain (other parts from reference TRBV19 and TRBJ1-1): DGGITQSPKYLFRKEGQNVTLSCEQNLNHDAMYWYRQDPGQGLRLIYYSQIVNDFQKGDIAEGYSVSREKKESFPLTVTSAQKNPTAFYLCASSIIGAGNTEAFFGQGTRLTVV.

The V and J genes are TRBV9 and TRBJ2-1; either TRBD1 or TRBD2 may supply D (5 bases each). V lost 0 bases, J lost 2 bases, and 12 bases lay in between. Germline V gene lookup returns CDR1 SGDLS and CDR2 YYNGEE. This CDR3 contains 16 residues. CDR3 protein: CASSVAGTQAYNEQFF. The CDR3 bases are TGTGCCAGCAGCGTAGCCGGGACGCAAGCCTACAATGAGCAGTTCTTC.

As for this clone: An end of the junction does not agree with germline; a read error may underlie this. The chain uses TRBV7-9 and TRBJ2-2, with D tentatively TRBD2 (5 bases). The CDR3 length is 14 residues. CDR1 and CDR2 (germline): SEHNR, FQNEAQ (reference sequence). CDR3 sequence reads: CASLTDLNTGELVF. In DNA form, the CDR3 reads TGTGCTAGCTTAACGGATCTGAACACCGGGGAGCTGGTTTTT. Together with reference TRBV7-9 and TRBJ2-2, the CDR3 gives the full variable domain: DTGVSQNPRHKITKRGQNVTFRCDPISEHNRLYWYRQTLGQGPEFLTYFQNEAQLEKSRLLSDRFSAERPKGSFSTLEIQRTEQGDSAMYLCASLTDLNTGELVFGEGSRLTVL.

This clone was counted once. The chain is built from TRBV5-1 and TRBJ2-7; D possibly corresponds to TRBD1 (6 bases). The CDR3 contains 12 residues. Trimming pared 4 bases from V and 4 bases from J, leaving 9 bases between. Germline CDR1 and CDR2: SGHRS and YFSETQ. In DNA form, the CDR3 reads TGCGCCAGCAGCACTGGACAGTACGAGCAGTACTTC. Translation gives CASSTGQYEQYF.

The rearrangement joins TRBV5-1 to TRBJ1-2, with 7 bases lining up with TRBD1. The CDR3 spans 14 residues. In germline, CDR1 is SGHRS, CDR2 YFSETQ. The ends lost 4 bases at V and 3 bases at J; junction bases unmatched: 6. CDR3 sequence (DNA): TGCGCCAGCAGCCGACAGGGTGACGACTATGGCTACACCTTC. Residues: CASSRQGDDYGYTF.

This chain joins TRBV9 and TRBJ2-3; 11 positions agree with TRBD2. The ends lost 3 bases at V and 4 bases at J; junction bases unmatched: 4. CDR1 SGDLS and CDR2 YYNGEE come from the germline V gene. CDR3 length: 15 amino acids. CDR3 sequence reads: CASSALAGGADTQYF. CDR3 sequence (DNA): TGTGCCAGCAGCGCCTTAGCGGGGGGGGCAGATACGCAGTATTTT.

The chain couples TRBV5-1 to TRBJ2-7; 8 nucleotides agree with TRBD1. V lost 4 bases, J lost 0 bases, and 6 bases stayed unmatched. The CDR3 length is 15 residues. Germline CDR1 reads SGHRS; CDR2 reads YFSETQ. The CDR3 DNA is TGCGCCAGCAGCGTCCGGGACAGGACCTCCTACGAGCAGTACTTC. Translated, it gives CASSVRDRTSYEQYF.

In this sample, this clone turned up a few times. The V call is TRBV4-2, the J call TRBJ2-3; D is possibly TRBD2 (7 bases). This CDR3 comprises 16 residues. The V and J ends lost 0 bases and 4 bases respectively, with 14 bases between them. Germline V gene data show CDR1 as LGHNA and CDR2 as YNFKEQ. CDR3 nucleotide sequence: TGTGCCAGCAGCCAAGATAGAGGGGGGGAGTCAGATACGCAGTATTTT. It codes for CASSQDRGGESDTQYF.

The chain employs TRBV29-1 and TRBJ2-7; 10 bases map to TRBD1. Germline CDR1 SQVTM, CDR2 ANQGSEA. V was clipped by 5 bases and J by 2 bases; unmatched bases: 3. The length of the CDR3 is 13 residues. The chain's CDR3 is CSVLGQGAYEQYF. For the CDR3, the DNA is TGCAGCGTTTTAGGACAGGGGGCCTACGAGCAGTACTTC.

This clone was picked up one time. V is TRBV7-2 and J is TRBJ2-5; D is unclear. V lost 4 bases and J lost 3, with 3 bases in between. The CDR3 runs 11 residues. Germline CDR1 is SGHTA and CDR2 is FQGNSA. CDR3 nucleotide sequence: TGTGCCAGCAGCTCGAAAGAGACCCAGTACTTC. It codes for CASSSKETQYF.

This clone has just a few counts. This rearrangement joins TRBV15 to TRBJ2-6, with a tentative D call TRBD2 (5 bases). Germline values: CDR1 LNHNV, CDR2 YYDKDF (reference sequence). V shed 1 base and J shed 1 base, with 11 bases lying between them. CDR3 length: 17 residues. The CDR3 coding sequence is TGTGCCACCAGCAGAGTCGCCACGGGGTCTGGGGCCAACGTCCTGACTTTC. Translated, it gives CATSRVATGSGANVLTF.

The chain uses TRBV6-1 and TRBJ2-5; TRBD2 matches 9 bases. Germline values: CDR1 MNHNS, CDR2 SASEGT. This CDR3 has 14 amino acids. V lost 6 bases to trimming and J lost 4 bases; unmatched junction nucleotides: 6. CDR3 sequence: CASSGQTSGETQYF. CDR3 DNA: TGTGCCAGCAGCGGACAGACTAGCGGAGAGACCCAGTACTTC.

The rearrangement joins TRBV20-1 to TRBJ2-1; unclear D gene. Germline CDR1 reads DFQATT; CDR2 reads SNEGSKA (reference sequence). V was trimmed by 0 bases and J by 7 bases, leaving 4 bases between them. The CDR3 extends over 11 amino acids. The CDR3 sequence is CSAREGNEQFF. CDR3 in DNA: TGCAGTGCTAGAGAGGGGAATGAGCAGTTCTTC.

The chain uses TRBV13 and TRBJ2-2, with D hard to call. V lost 0 bases, J lost 2 bases, and 7 bases lay in between. The CDR3 has 15 amino acids. Germline-derived CDR1 and CDR2 are PRHDT and FYEKMQ (reference sequence). In nucleotides, the CDR3 is TGTGCCAGCAGCTTAGGTCGGACCAACACCGGGGAGCTGTTTTTT. It is translated as CASSLGRTNTGELFF.

This chain uses TRBV11-3 with TRBJ2-3; a possible D gene is TRBD2 (7 bases). The CDR3 runs 15 residues. Germline assignment: CDR1 SGHNT and CDR2 YENEEA. Trimming cost V 3 bases and J 4 bases, with 14 bases left between them. The DNA of the CDR3 is TGTGCCAGCAGCTTCCGGGGGGCCCGCCCAGATACGCAGTATTTT. Amino acids: CASSFRGARPDTQYF.

The V call is TRBV27, the J call TRBJ2-5, with D perhaps TRBD1 (6 bases). The CDR3 runs to 17 residues. V was clipped by 4 bases and J by 7 bases, with 25 bases between them. Germline loops: CDR1 MNHEY, CDR2 SMNVEV (reference sequence). The CDR3 spells CASSSVSDRSSPGTQYF. The CDR3 nucleotides are TGTGCCAGCAGTTCCGTTTCAGACAGGAGCAGTCCGGGGACCCAGTACTTC.

The V call is TRBV5-4, the J call TRBJ2-3; 8 nucleotides align to TRBD1. CDR1 is SGHNT and CDR2 is YYREEE in the germline V gene (reference sequence). The CDR3 runs 16 residues. V shed 5 bases and J 3 bases; nucleotides not matched to a gene: 11. The CDR3 reads CASRYGTGGLTDTQYF. The CDR3 DNA sequence: TGTGCCAGCAGGTATGGGACAGGTGGATTGACAGATACGCAGTATTTT.